The source of this T cell receptor (beta chain) is a study of CXCR3-negative and CXCR3-positive naive CD8 T cells (dated by TCRdb to about 2019). Looking at the study overall: In total, some 150 million TRB reads were obtained, corresponding to roughly 1.5 +/- 0.3 million reads per library. The diversity and physicochemical repertoire analyses included about a dozen donors pooled from two independent experiments. TRBV-TRBJ cluster analysis included naive subsets from about 5 donors and memory cells from 3 donors. The paper as a whole reports these results and caveats: TRB CDR3s from CXCR3-positive naive cells showed higher hydrophobicity (lower Kidera factor 4), lower energy, and higher strength and volume indices than CXCR3-negative naive cells. Because CXCR3 expression was partially decreased after cryopreservation, freshly isolated PBMCs were used for most assays. Surface CD5, linked to self-reactivity in mice, was comparable between naive subsets; TCR interaction strength was therefore also inferred from TRB CDR3 physicochemical properties. Repertoire diversity was comparably high in both naive subsets but much lower in memory CD8+ T cells. Within the same donor, TRBV-TRBJ usage looked similar between naive CXCR3-negative and CXCR3-positive cells, but memory cells had distinct patterns.

Each CD8+ T cell subset was flow-sorted in triplicate, and 300,000 or so cells per subset were placed directly into RLT lysis buffer. Naive CD8+ T cells were defined stringently as CD45RO-CCR7+CD27+CD95- to exclude memory contaminants. Standard density gradient centrifugation was used to isolate peripheral blood mononuclear cells from buffy coats. A FACSAria III was used to flow-sort naive CXCR3-negative and CXCR3-positive CD8+ T cells. Total RNA was extracted from sorted cells using an RNeasy Mini Kit. On this clonotype: Its antigen is unknown.

This sample was sequenced with a NextSeq 550. The Human TCR Profiling Kit (MiLaboratory) was used to prepare UMI-labeled 5' RACE TRB cDNA libraries. cDNA synthesis used the entire amount of extracted RNA, and PCR amplification then used the entire amount of cDNA produced. Libraries were prepared in parallel using an identical number of PCR cycles. The source study handled its data this way. About 53,000 +/- 9,400 unique UMI-labeled TRB cDNA molecules per library were extracted with MIGEC and MiXCR, with at least two reads per UMI required. Each library averaged about 40,000 +/- 10,000 functional in-frame TRB CDR3 nucleotide clonotypes without stop codons. After downsampling to 5000 UMI-labeled TRB molecules per sample, diversity metrics, including normalized Shannon-Wiener and Chao1, were computed in VDJtools. For the central five CDR3 residues, VDJtools calculated physicochemical properties weighted by clonotype size, namely interaction energy, strength, volume and Kidera factor 4. TCRdb reprocessed the reads and provides one entry for every CDR3 protein sequence; no DNA is given. TCRdb, rather than the study authors, made the V and J calls. The sample's clone listing holds some 120,000 distinct CDR3 sequences. Together, the top ten hold 0.5% to 0.6% of the sample.

Reading the germline V gene (reference sequence) gives CDR1 MNHNY and CDR2 SVGAGI. Spanning cysteine to phenylalanine, the CDR3 consists of 11 amino acids. No nucleotide data were recorded. The receptor comes from a human donor in good health. Some clones in this sample may be carry-over from other donors' samples. Sequencing was done on a sample of naive CXCR3+ CD8+ T cells from blood. The cell subset or site tag for this specimen amounts to: CD45RO-CCR7+CD27+CD95- naive CD8+ T cells expressing CXCR3 (TNR3+). Recombination linked TRBV6-6 to TRBJ2-2. CDR3 region: CASLEAGELFF.